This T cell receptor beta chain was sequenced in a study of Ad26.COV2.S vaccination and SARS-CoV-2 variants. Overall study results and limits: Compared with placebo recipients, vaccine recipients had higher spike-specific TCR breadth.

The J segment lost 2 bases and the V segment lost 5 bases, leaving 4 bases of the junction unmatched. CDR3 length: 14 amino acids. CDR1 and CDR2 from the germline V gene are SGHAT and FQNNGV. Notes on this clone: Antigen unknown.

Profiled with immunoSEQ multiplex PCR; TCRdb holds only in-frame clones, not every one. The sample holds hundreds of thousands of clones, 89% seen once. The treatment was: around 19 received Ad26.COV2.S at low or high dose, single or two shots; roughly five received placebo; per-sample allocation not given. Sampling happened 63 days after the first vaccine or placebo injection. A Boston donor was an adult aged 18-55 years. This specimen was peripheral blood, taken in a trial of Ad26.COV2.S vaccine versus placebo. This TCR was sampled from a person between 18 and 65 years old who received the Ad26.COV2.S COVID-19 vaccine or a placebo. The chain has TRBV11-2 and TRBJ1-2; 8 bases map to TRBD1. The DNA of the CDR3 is TGTGCCAGCAGCGCCCGACAGGGGAACTATGGCTACACCTTC. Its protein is CASSARQGNYGYTF.